Sequencing of this TCR beta chain was carried out in a study of cytomegalovirus exposure and HLA in healthy donors. Trimming took 4 bases from V and 3 from J; bases not matched to a gene: 8. This CDR3 comprises 16 residues. Germline CDR1 SGHAT, CDR2 FQNNGV. Both 60 Vbeta primers and 13 Jbeta primers went into the PCR. The repertoire was sequenced with immunoSEQ multiplex PCR; TCRdb's copy has only in-frame clones and lacks some. The repertoire consists of approximately 160,000 clones, with around 80% occurring once and the leading ten covering about 1.5%. The receptor comes from a woman younger than 45 in good health and CMV-seropositive. The specimen sequenced was PBMCs. The chain joins TRBV11-2 to TRBJ1-4; TRBD1 aligns across 7 bases. For the CDR3, the DNA is TGTGCCAGCAGCTCAATAACAGGGGCGTCTAATGAAAAACTGTTTTTT. Translation: CASSSITGASNEKLFF.